The 27 T cell receptor beta chains given below trace back to one sample, sequenced in a study of technical replicates of blood from a few donors. Generated by immunoSEQ multiplex PCR, the TCRdb table keeps only in-frame clones and is missing some. Of 75,000 to 100,000 clones in the sample, approximately 94% were seen once. Sequences were obtained from T cells isolated from PBMCs. The receptors come from a human donor in good health.

This clone has a single count. V is TRBV15 and J is TRBJ1-4; TRBD1 aligns across 7 bases. The germline gives CDR1 LNHNV, CDR2 YYDKDF (reference sequence). V was pared by 0 bases and J by 0 bases, with 1 base of the junction left unmatched. The CDR3 length is 16 residues. CDR3 DNA sequence: TGTGCCACCAGCAGAGATCAGGGGGCAACTAATGAAAAACTGTTTTTT. Its translation is CATSRDQGATNEKLFF. Complete variable domain (other parts from reference TRBV15 and TRBJ1-4): DAMVIQNPRYQVTQFGKPVTLSCSQTLNHNVMYWYQQKSSQAPKLLFHYYDKDFNNEADTPDNFQSRRPNTSFCFLDIRSPGLGDTAMYLCATSRDQGATNEKLFFGSGTQLSVL.

The J gene is TRBJ2-1, the V gene TRBV7-9; weak D call: TRBD1 (5 bases). The CDR3 length is 13 residues. Germline CDR1 is SEHNR and CDR2 is FQNEAQ (reference sequence). Trimming pared 1 base from V and 4 bases from J, leaving 5 bases between. CDR3 loop: CASSLDRYNEQFF. CDR3 DNA: TGTGCCAGCAGCTTAGACAGGTACAATGAGCAGTTCTTC.

The J gene is TRBJ2-3, the V gene TRBV7-7; D gene ambiguous. The germline V gene encodes CDR1 SSHAT and CDR2 FNYEAQ (reference sequence). V lost 4 bases and J 4 bases, leaving 9 bases between the germline ends. The length of the CDR3 is 13 residues. CDR3 nucleotide sequence: TGTGCCAGCAGCTCGACCCGGGCAGATACGCAGTATTTT. This gives the protein CASSSTRADTQYF.

This chain uses TRBV13 with TRBJ1-1, with a weak D call TRBD1 (6 bases). In germline, CDR1 is PRHDT, CDR2 FYEKMQ (reference sequence). The ends were cut back, 3 bases at V and 1 base at J, with 12 bases in the middle. The CDR3 is made up of 15 amino acids. CDR3: CASSLSPRGNTEAFF. CDR3 nucleotide sequence: TGTGCCAGCAGCTTGTCACCCAGGGGGAACACTGAAGCTTTCTTT.

The V gene is TRBV7-9, the J gene TRBJ2-7, with D perhaps matching TRBD1 (5 bases). Germline CDR1 and CDR2: SEHNR and FQNEAQ (reference sequence). Trimming took off 4 bases at V and 3 bases at J, with 19 bases between the two ends. CDR3 length: 16 amino acids. The CDR3 region has the DNA TGTGCCAGCAGCTCCACCGTAGACAGCCCCGGCTACGAGCAGTACTTC. It codes for CASSSTVDSPGYEQYF.

V gene TRBV14 combines with J gene TRBJ2-7; D not resolved. The CDR3 spans 14 residues. The germline V and J ends were trimmed by 1 base and 2 bases, with 9 bases remaining between them. Germline V gives CDR1 SGHDN, CDR2 FVKESK. The CDR3, as DNA: TGTGCCAGCAGCCAAGTACCGGGTCCCTACGAGCAGTACTTC. Amino acid sequence: CASSQVPGPYEQYF.

This clone has just one count. This chain joins TRBV23-1 and TRBJ2-1; TRBD1 aligns across 10 bases. TRBV23-1 is placed among ORFs of uncertain function. This CDR3 is built from 11 residues. With V trimmed by 8 bases and J by 15 bases, 7 bases remained unmatched. For the CDR3, the DNA is TGCGCCAGCTTCCGGACAGGGGGTCTGTTCTTC. It translates to CASFRTGGLFF.

This chain links TRBV7-9 with TRBJ1-1; a possible D gene is TRBD1 (6 bases). The CDR3 totals 16 residues. Looked up from germline, CDR1 is SEHNR and CDR2 is FQNEAQ (reference sequence). Deletions cut 1 base from V and 7 bases from J, with 19 bases between. The CDR3 nucleotides read TGTGCCAGCAGCTTAGTACTAACAGGGACGTTGGATGAAGCTTTCTTT. It yields the protein CASSLVLTGTLDEAFF.

V gene TRBV14 combines with J gene TRBJ1-1, with 7 nucleotides matching TRBD1. The CDR3 consists of 15 residues. After removal of 4 bases from V and 1 base from J, the junction contained 6 bases not matched to a gene. Germline V gives CDR1 SGHDN, CDR2 FVKESK. CDR3 protein: CASSLTGVKNTEAFF. CDR3 DNA: TGTGCCAGCAGCCTCACAGGGGTAAAGAACACTGAAGCTTTCTTT.

The V gene is TRBV5-4, the J gene TRBJ2-3; D uncertain. Trimming pared 6 bases from V and 0 bases from J, leaving 11 bases between. CDR3 length equals 14 residues. Germline V gene sequence: CDR1 SGHNT, CDR2 YYREEE (reference sequence). Here the CDR3 reads CASINGDSTDTQYF. The CDR3 DNA reads as TGTGCCAGCATCAACGGAGACAGCACAGATACGCAGTATTTT. Looking up the rest from reference TRBV5-4 and TRBJ2-3 gives the full variable domain: ETGVTQSPTHLIKTRGQQVTLRCSSQSGHNTVSWYQQALGQGPQFIFQYYREEENGRGNFPPRFSGLQFPNYSSELNVNALELDDSALYLCASINGDSTDTQYFGPGTRLTVL.

CDR3 residues: CAISDGGHNSYEQYF. DNA for the CDR3: TGTGCCATCAGTGATGGGGGACACAACTCCTACGAGCAGTACTTC. The J gene is TRBJ2-7, the V gene TRBV10-3; D might be TRBD1 (6 bases). V dropped 3 bases and J dropped 0 bases, with 12 bases sitting between them. The CDR3 is 15 residues long. Germline CDR1 is ENHRY and CDR2 is SYGVKD.

The rearrangement joins TRBV2 to TRBJ2-2, with unresolved D. Germline CDR1 reads SNHLY; CDR2 reads FYNNEI. The CDR3 consists of 12 residues. The V gene lost 4 bases and the J gene lost 3 bases, with 3 bases spanning the gap. The CDR3 spells CASSADTGELFF. The DNA for the CDR3 is TGTGCCAGCAGTGCCGACACCGGGGAGCTGTTTTTT.

The J gene is TRBJ2-2, the V gene TRBV6-1; TRBD1 might be the D (6 bases). The germline CDR1 and CDR2 sequences are MNHNS and SASEGT. Trimming cost V 1 base and J 0 bases, with 6 bases left between them. The CDR3 has 15 residues. The CDR3 spells CASSEGTANTGELFF. Here the CDR3 DNA reads TGTGCCAGCAGTGAAGGGACAGCGAACACCGGGGAGCTGTTTTTT.

This chain connects TRBV15 to TRBJ1-1; D remains unclear. There are 12 residues in the CDR3. Per the germline V gene, CDR1 is LNHNV and CDR2 is YYDKDF (reference sequence). V dropped 5 bases and J dropped 1 base, with 5 bases sitting between them. DNA of the CDR3: TGTGCCACCAGCGCCAGGAACACTGAAGCTTTCTTT. Amino acid sequence: CATSARNTEAFF.

The J gene is TRBJ2-7, the V gene TRBV28; 7 positions agree with TRBD1. The ends lost 8 bases at V and 6 bases at J; junction bases unmatched: 13. The germline V gene has CDR1 MDHEN and CDR2 SYDVKM. The CDR3 contains 14 residues. The CDR3 DNA reads as TGTGCCAGCGTGAACACCGGGACAGTAGGCGAGCAGTACTTC. Protein: CASVNTGTVGEQYF. Supplemented by reference TRBV28 and TRBJ2-7, the full variable domain reads DVKVTQSSRYLVKRTGEKVFLECVQDMDHENMFWYRQDPGLGLRLIYFSYDVKMKEKGDIPEGYSVSREKKERFSLILESASTNQTSMYLCASVNTGTVGEQYFGPGTRLTVT.

The J gene is TRBJ1-4, the V gene TRBV7-9; 9 bases align to TRBD1. V shed 2 bases, J shed 6 bases, and the junction held 10 bases outside the gene matches. The CDR3 contains 17 residues. Germline V lookup: CDR1 SEHNR, CDR2 FQNEAQ (reference sequence). CDR3 region: CASSLWTGVGTDEKLFF. For the CDR3, the DNA is TGTGCCAGCAGCTTATGGACAGGGGTTGGGACTGATGAAAAACTGTTTTTT.

This clone was counted a single time. This chain joins TRBV30 and TRBJ1-2; 7 bases align to TRBD1. The CDR3 is made up of 13 amino acids. Germline CDR1 reads GTSNPN; CDR2 reads SVGIG (reference sequence). The junction had 10 bases not matched to a gene; V was cut back by 4 bases and J by 8 bases. Here the CDR3 DNA reads TGTGCCTGGACCTCGGACAGGTTTAAAGGCTACACCTTC. It is translated as CAWTSDRFKGYTF.

V and J are TRBV9 and TRBJ1-6; the match to TRBD1 covers 10 bases. This CDR3 comprises 16 residues. Germline CDR1 SGDLS, CDR2 YYNGEE. The ends lost 0 bases at V and 4 bases at J; junction bases unmatched: 1. For the CDR3, the DNA is TGTGCCAGCAGCGTAGGACAGGGGGCTTATAATTCACCCCTCCACTTT. It yields the protein CASSVGQGAYNSPLHF.

The gene calls are TRBV5-1 and TRBJ2-7; a weak D match, TRBD2 (6 bases). Trimming took 6 bases from V and 2 from J, leaving 15 bases between them. The germline gives CDR1 SGHRS, CDR2 YFSETQ. The length of the CDR3 is 14 residues. The CDR3 sequence is CASNLDGTAYEQYF. CDR3 nucleotide sequence: TGCGCCAGCAACCTTGACGGGACTGCCTACGAGCAGTACTTC.

This clone was recorded once. The chain joins TRBV6-5 to TRBJ2-1; a possible D gene is TRBD2 (7 bases). The CDR3 is 15 amino acids. Trimming took 2 bases from V and 6 from J, leaving 14 bases between them. Per germline, CDR1 MNHEY and CDR2 SVGAGI. The CDR3 protein is CASSYGAGEGNEQFF. CDR3 nucleotide sequence: TGTGCCAGCAGTTACGGGGCAGGGGAGGGCAATGAGCAGTTCTTC.

The chain joins TRBV28 to TRBJ2-1; 8 bases line up with TRBD1. Losses at the gene ends were 5 bases for V and 4 bases for J; bases not matched to a gene: 7. The CDR3 consists of 15 residues. In germline, CDR1 is MDHEN, CDR2 SYDVKM. CDR3 in DNA: TGTGCCAGCAGTCGAGCAGGGGGCGCATACAATGAGCAGTTCTTC. Amino acid sequence: CASSRAGGAYNEQFF.

The V call is TRBV5-1, the J call TRBJ2-2; weak D call: TRBD1 (5 bases). Germline V gene lookup returns CDR1 SGHRS and CDR2 YFSETQ. The CDR3 has 14 residues. V lost 6 bases to trimming and J lost 5 bases, with 14 bases between them. The CDR3 nucleotides read TGCGCCAGCAAGGGGTCCGTGGCGACCGGGGAGCTGTTTTTT. Translated, it gives CASKGSVATGELFF.

The chain uses TRBV6-5 and TRBJ2-7; 12 positions match TRBD2. The V and J ends lost 5 bases and 4 bases, in that order; junction bases with no gene match: 3. This CDR3 is 14 amino acids long. The germline V gene has CDR1 MNHEY and CDR2 SVGAGI. The CDR3 nucleotides are TGTGCCAGCAGTCCCGGGACTAGCGGGTACGAGCAGTACTTC. Translated: CASSPGTSGYEQYF.

This clone appeared a single time. The V and J genes are TRBV5-4 and TRBJ2-5; D may be TRBD2 (6 bases). Trimming stripped 0 bases from V and 2 bases from J, with 17 bases between. CDR1 SGHNT and CDR2 YYREEE come from the germline V gene (reference sequence). The CDR3 is made up of 17 amino acids. CDR3 sequence reads: CASSLAAGGGGQETQYF. CDR3 in DNA: TGTGCCAGCAGCTTGGCCGCCGGGGGAGGCGGTCAAGAGACCCAGTACTTC.

This clone has a single count. The chain links TRBV13 to TRBJ2-1, with 11 positions matching TRBD1. The CDR3 runs to 14 residues. V lost 7 bases and J lost 7; bases outside the gene matches: 6. Germline CDR1 reads PRHDT; CDR2 reads FYEKMQ (reference sequence). CDR3 in DNA: TGTGCCAGCACCCAGGGACAGGGGGGTAATGAGCAGTTCTTC. Translating it yields CASTQGQGGNEQFF.

Written as DNA, the CDR3 is TGTGCCAGCTTCCGGGACAGGGGGAATTGGCCTGGAAACACCATATATTTT. Translating gives CASFRDRGNWPGNTIYF. The chain recombines TRBV27 with TRBJ1-3; 11 bases are shared with TRBD1. Germline V CDR1 and CDR2: MNHEY, SMNVEV (reference sequence). Germline trimming cut 8 bases from V and 2 bases from J; bases unmatched to any gene: 11. The CDR3 loop spans 17 amino acids.

The chain carries TRBV7-6 and TRBJ2-3, with 8 bases identical to TRBD2. CDR3 length: 15 amino acids. Trimming cost V 1 base and J 5 bases; bases outside gene matches: 5. CDR1 and CDR2 (germline): SGHVS, FNYEAQ. CDR3 in amino acids: CASSLVGGGIDTQYF. The CDR3 nucleotides read TGTGCCAGCAGCTTAGTTGGCGGGGGGATAGATACGCAGTATTTT.